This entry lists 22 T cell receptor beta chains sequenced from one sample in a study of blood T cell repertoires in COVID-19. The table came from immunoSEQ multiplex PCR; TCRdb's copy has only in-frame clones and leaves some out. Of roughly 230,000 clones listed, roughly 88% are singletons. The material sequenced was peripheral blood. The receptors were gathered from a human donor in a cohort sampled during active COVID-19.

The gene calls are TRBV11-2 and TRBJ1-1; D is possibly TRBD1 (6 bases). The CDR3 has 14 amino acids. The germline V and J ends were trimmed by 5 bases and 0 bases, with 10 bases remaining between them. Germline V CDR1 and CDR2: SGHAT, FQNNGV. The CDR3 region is CASSRGQMNTEAFF. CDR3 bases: TGTGCCAGCAGCAGAGGACAGATGAACACTGAAGCTTTCTTT.

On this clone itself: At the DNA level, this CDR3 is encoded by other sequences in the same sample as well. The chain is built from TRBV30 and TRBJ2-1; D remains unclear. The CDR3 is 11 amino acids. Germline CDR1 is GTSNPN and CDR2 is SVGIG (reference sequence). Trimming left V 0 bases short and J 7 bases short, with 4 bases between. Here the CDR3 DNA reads TGTGCCTGGAGTGTACTAAATGAGCAGTTCTTC. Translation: CAWSVLNEQFF.

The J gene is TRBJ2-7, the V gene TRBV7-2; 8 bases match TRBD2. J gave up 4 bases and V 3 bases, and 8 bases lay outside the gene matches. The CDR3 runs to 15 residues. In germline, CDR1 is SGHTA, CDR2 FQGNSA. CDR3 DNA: TGTGCCAGCAGCTTCATCGGGGGGGCTACGTACGAGCAGTACTTC. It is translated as CASSFIGGATYEQYF.

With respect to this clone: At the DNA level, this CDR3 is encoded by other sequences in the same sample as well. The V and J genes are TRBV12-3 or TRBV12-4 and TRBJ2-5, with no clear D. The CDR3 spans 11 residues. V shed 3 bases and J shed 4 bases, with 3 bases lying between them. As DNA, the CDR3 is TGTGCCAGCAGTTTCTCAGAGACCCAGTACTTC. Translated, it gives CASSFSETQYF.

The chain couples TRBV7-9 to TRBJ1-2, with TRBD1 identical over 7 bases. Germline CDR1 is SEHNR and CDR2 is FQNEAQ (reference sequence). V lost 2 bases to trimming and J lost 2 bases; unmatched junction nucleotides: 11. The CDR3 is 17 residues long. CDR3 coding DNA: TGTGCCAGCAGCTTATACCACGGGACAGCGTCGAACTATGGCTACACCTTC. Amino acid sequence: CASSLYHGTASNYGYTF.

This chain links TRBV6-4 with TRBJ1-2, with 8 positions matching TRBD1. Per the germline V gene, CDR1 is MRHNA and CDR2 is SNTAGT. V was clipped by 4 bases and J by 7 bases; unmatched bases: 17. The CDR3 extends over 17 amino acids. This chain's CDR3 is CASSGRQGMVFWRGYTF. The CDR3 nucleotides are TGTGCCAGCAGTGGCCGACAGGGGATGGTTTTCTGGCGTGGCTACACCTTC.

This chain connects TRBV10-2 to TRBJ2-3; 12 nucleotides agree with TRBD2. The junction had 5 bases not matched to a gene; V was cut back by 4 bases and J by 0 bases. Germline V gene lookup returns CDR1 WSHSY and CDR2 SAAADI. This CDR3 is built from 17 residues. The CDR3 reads CASSGGLAGLSTDTQYF. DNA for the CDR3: TGCGCCAGCAGTGGGGGACTAGCGGGCCTAAGCACAGATACGCAGTATTTT.

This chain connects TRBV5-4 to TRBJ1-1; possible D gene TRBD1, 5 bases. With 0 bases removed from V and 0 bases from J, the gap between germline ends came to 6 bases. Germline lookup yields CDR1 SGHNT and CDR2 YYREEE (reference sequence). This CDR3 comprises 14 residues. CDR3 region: CASSLGQMNTEAFF. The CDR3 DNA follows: TGTGCCAGCAGCTTGGGACAGATGAACACTGAAGCTTTCTTT.

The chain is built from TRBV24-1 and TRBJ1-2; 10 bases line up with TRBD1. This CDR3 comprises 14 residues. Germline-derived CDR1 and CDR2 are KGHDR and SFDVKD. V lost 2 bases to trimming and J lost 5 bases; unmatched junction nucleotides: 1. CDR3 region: CATSDWDRGYGYTF. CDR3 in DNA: TGTGCCACCAGTGATTGGGACAGGGGATATGGCTACACCTTC.

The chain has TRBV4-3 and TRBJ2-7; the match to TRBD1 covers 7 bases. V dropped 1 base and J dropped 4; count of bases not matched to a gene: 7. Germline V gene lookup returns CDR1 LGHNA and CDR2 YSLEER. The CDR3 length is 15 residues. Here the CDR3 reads CASSQGVGQIYEQYF. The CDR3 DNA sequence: TGCGCCAGCAGCCAAGGGGTGGGACAGATATACGAGCAGTACTTC.

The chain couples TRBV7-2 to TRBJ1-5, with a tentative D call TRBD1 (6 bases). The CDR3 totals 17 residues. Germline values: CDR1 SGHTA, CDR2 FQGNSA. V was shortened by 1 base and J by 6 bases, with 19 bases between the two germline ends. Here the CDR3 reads CASSLEVNRVLSQPQHF. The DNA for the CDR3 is TGTGCCAGCAGCTTAGAGGTAAACAGGGTGTTGAGTCAGCCCCAGCATTTT.

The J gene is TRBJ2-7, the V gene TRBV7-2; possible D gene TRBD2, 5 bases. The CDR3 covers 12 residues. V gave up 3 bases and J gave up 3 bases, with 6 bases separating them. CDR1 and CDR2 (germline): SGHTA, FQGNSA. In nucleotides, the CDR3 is TGTGCCAGCAGCTTCGGGGTCTACGAGCAGTACTTC. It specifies CASSFGVYEQYF.

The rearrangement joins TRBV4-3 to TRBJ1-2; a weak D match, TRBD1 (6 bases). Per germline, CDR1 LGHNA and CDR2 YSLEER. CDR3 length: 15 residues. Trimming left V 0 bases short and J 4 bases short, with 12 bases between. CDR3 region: CASSQERTEVYGYTF. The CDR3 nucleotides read TGCGCCAGCAGCCAAGAGAGGACAGAAGTCTATGGCTACACCTTC.

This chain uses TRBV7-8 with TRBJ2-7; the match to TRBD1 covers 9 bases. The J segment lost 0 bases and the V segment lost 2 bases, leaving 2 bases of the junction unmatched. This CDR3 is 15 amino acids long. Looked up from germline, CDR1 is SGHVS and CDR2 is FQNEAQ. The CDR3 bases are TGTGCCAGCAGCTTAAGACAGGGGGACTCCTACGAGCAGTACTTC. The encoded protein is CASSLRQGDSYEQYF.

The CDR3 spells CASSVQSNTEAFF. The CDR3 DNA reads as TGTGCCAGCAGCGTACAGTCGAACACTGAAGCTTTCTTT. V is TRBV9 and J is TRBJ1-1; no clear D. CDR3 length equals 13 residues. V was cut by 1 base and J by 1 base, with 5 bases left in between. Germline V gives CDR1 SGDLS, CDR2 YYNGEE.

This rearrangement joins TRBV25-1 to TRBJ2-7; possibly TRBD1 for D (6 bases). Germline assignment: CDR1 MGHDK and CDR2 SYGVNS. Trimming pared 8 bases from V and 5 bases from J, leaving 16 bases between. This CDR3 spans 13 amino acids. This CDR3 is CASDPGHLHEQYF. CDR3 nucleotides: TGTGCCAGCGATCCGGGACACCTCCACGAGCAGTACTTC.

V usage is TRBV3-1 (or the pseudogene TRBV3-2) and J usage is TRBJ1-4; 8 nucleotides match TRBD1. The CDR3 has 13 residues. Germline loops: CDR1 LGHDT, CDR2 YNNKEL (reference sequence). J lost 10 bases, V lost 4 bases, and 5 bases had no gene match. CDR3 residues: CASSRQGAGKLFF. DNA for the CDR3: TGTGCCAGCAGCCGGCAGGGGGCAGGAAAACTGTTTTTT.

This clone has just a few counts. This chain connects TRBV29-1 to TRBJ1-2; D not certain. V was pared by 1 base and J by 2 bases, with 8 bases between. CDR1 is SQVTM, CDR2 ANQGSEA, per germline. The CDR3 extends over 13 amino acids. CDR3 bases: TGCAGCGTTGAAGGGTCCGGGAACTATGGCTACACCTTC. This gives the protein CSVEGSGNYGYTF.

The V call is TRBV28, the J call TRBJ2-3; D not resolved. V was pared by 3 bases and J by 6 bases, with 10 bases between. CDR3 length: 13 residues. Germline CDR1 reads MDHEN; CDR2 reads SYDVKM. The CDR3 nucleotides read TGTGCCAGCAGTTTGCCTACTTGGGATACGCAGTATTTT. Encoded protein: CASSLPTWDTQYF.

The CDR3, as DNA: TGTGCCAGCAGCCGCGGGACAGGGGGCCACGGGGCTAATGAAAAACTGTTTTTT. Translating it yields CASSRGTGGHGANEKLFF. The gene calls are TRBV5-8 and TRBJ1-4; 12 positions agree with TRBD1. The V gene end was trimmed by 4 bases and the J gene end by 3 bases; junction bases not matched to a gene: 10. This CDR3 is 18 amino acids long. From germline, CDR1 is SGHTS and CDR2 YDEGEE.

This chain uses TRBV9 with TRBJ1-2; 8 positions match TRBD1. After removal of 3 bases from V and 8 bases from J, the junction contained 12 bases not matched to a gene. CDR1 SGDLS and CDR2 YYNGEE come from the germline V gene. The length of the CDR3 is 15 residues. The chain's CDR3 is CASSASGQGTWGYTF. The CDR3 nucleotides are TGTGCCAGCAGCGCCTCCGGACAGGGAACGTGGGGCTACACCTTC.

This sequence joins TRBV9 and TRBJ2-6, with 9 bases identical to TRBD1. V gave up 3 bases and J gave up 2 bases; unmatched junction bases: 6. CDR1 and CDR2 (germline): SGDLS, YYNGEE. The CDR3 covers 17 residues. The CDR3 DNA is TGTGCCAGCAGCGCCCGGACAGGGGAGGCTGGGGCCAACGTCCTGACTTTC. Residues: CASSARTGEAGANVLTF.